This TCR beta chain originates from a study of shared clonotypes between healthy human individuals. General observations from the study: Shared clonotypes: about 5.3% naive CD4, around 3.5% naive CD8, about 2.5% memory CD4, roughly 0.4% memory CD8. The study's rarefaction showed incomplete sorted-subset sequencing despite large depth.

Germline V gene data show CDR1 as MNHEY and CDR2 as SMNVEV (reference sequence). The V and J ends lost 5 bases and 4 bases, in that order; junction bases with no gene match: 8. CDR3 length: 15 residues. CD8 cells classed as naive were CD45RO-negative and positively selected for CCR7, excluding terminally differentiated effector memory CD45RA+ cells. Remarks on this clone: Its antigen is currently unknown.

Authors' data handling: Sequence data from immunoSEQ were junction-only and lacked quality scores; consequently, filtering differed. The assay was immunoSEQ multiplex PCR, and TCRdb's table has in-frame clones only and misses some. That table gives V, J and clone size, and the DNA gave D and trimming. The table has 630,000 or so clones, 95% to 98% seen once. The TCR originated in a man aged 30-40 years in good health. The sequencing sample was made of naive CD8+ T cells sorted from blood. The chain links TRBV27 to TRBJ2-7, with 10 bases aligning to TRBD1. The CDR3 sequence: CASSPTGGLGYEQYF. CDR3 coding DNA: TGTGCCAGCAGTCCGACAGGGGGCTTGGGGTACGAGCAGTACTTC.